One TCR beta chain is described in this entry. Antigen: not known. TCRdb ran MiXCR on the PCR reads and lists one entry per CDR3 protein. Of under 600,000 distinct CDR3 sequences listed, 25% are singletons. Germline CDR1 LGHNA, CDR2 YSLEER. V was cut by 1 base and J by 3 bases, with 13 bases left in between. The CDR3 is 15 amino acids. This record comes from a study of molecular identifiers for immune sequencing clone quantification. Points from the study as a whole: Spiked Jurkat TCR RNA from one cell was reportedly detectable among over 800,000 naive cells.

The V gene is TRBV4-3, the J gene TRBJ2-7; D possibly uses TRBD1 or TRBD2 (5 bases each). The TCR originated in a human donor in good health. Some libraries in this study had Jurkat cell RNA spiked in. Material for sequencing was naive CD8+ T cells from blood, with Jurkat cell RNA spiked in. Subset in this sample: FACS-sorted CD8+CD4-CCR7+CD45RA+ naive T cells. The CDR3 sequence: CASSQGLGPLYEQYF. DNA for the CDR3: TGCGCCAGCAGCCAAGGACTGGGACCCCTCTACGAGCAGTACTTC.